The 11 T cell receptor beta chains presented below share a single source sample, sequenced in a study of T cells in Graves' hyperthyroidism and ophthalmopathy. RNA transcripts yielded amplified TCR beta CDR3 regions. Using the HTBI primer set, a first-round RT-PCR was run on the TCR CDR3. TCRdb passed the multiplex PCR reads through MiXCR, listing each CDR3 protein once. The profile shows around 500,000 distinct CDR3 sequences, roughly 15% of them singletons. Sequenced input: blood. Receptor source: a woman aged 25 to 45 with Graves' ophthalmopathy.

Of note for this clonotype: A much larger clone is a single base away; this may be a read error. The V and J genes are TRBV9 and TRBJ2-3; TRBD1 matches at 8 bases. Germline-derived CDR1 and CDR2 are SGDLS and YYNGEE. The ends lost 4 bases at V and 3 bases at J; junction bases unmatched: 10. This CDR3 comprises 16 residues. This CDR3 reads CASSSTTGGRTDTQYF. Here the CDR3 DNA reads TGTGCCAGCAGCTCTACCACAGGGGGGAGGACAGATACGCAGTATTTT.

The table lists this clonotype with a few counts. This chain links TRBV3-1 with TRBJ2-1, with a weak D call TRBD1 (6 bases). Between the trimmed V and J ends, which lost 4 bases and 7 bases, there was a span of 20 bases. This CDR3 contains 16 residues. Looked up from germline, CDR1 is LGHDT and CDR2 is YNNKEL (reference sequence). The CDR3 DNA is TGTGCCAGCAGCCGCCCCATAGGGGGATCAGGAAATGAGCAGTTCTTC. Its translation is CASSRPIGGSGNEQFF.

The chain carries TRBV6-2 or TRBV6-3 and TRBJ2-5, with TRBD2 identical over 8 bases. Germline lookup yields CDR1 MNHEY and CDR2 SVGEGT. The V and J ends lost 2 bases and 1 base, in that order; junction bases with no gene match: 3. This CDR3 is 15 amino acids long. The CDR3 reads CASSYQLAVQETQYF. In DNA form, the CDR3 reads TGTGCCAGCAGTTACCAACTAGCGGTCCAAGAGACCCAGTACTTC.

This clonotype was observed a handful of times. The CDR3 reads CSASNGYEQYF. CDR3 coding DNA: TGCAGTGCTAGTAACGGTTACGAGCAGTACTTC. The V and J genes are TRBV20-1 and TRBJ2-7; D is uncertain. The V end was cut by 3 bases, the J end by 4 bases, with 7 bases between. CDR1 and CDR2 (germline): DFQATT, SNEGSKA (reference sequence). The CDR3 has 11 residues.

The rearrangement links TRBV6-1 to TRBJ1-1; 8 bases align to TRBD1. The CDR3 contains 11 residues. The V gene's germline CDR1 is MNHNS and CDR2 SASEGT. The CDR3 DNA reads as TGTTACACAGGGGGAAACACTGAAGCTTTCTTT. Its translation: CYTGGNTEAFF.

The chain recombines TRBV11-2 with TRBJ1-1, with D hard to call. Trimming took off 1 base at V and 5 bases at J, with 5 bases between the two ends. Germline V gene data show CDR1 as SGHAT and CDR2 as FQNNGV. The CDR3 covers 12 residues. CDR3 bases: TGTGCCAGCAGCTTAGTGGAGACTGAAGCTTTCTTT. Its translation: CASSLVETEAFF.

This clonotype was observed at least ten times. The J gene is TRBJ2-7, the V gene TRBV28; D uncertain. The CDR3 length is 14 residues. Germline CDR1 reads MDHEN; CDR2 reads SYDVKM. The V end lost 2 bases, the J end lost 9 bases, and 17 bases lay between the germline ends. CDR3 protein: CASSLLGKRSPQYF. CDR3 nucleotide sequence: TGTGCCAGCAGTTTACTCGGCAAGAGGTCCCCGCAGTACTTC.

The rearrangement joins TRBV10-3 to TRBJ2-2; D remains ambiguous. The CDR3 runs to 13 residues. Trimming shortened V by 2 bases and J by 5 bases, and 6 bases separated the two germline ends. Germline CDR1 reads ENHRY; CDR2 reads SYGVKD. The CDR3 protein is CAISELKTGELFF. The CDR3, as DNA: TGTGCCATCAGTGAGCTGAAAACCGGGGAGCTGTTTTTT.

The sample holds many counts of this clonotype. V usage is TRBV11-2 and J usage is TRBJ2-7; possibly TRBD1 for D (6 bases). Germline V lookup: CDR1 SGHAT, CDR2 FQNNGV. The CDR3 loop spans 13 amino acids. V was pared by 3 bases and J by 7 bases, with 13 bases between. CDR3 sequence reads: CASSFGTGMEQYF. The DNA for the CDR3 is TGTGCCAGCAGCTTCGGAACAGGGATGGAGCAGTACTTC.

This clonotype was seen more than once but under ten times. The gene calls are TRBV14 and TRBJ2-7; D is unclear. Germline V CDR1 and CDR2: SGHDN, FVKESK. The CDR3 is 14 residues long. Trimming removed 6 bases at V and 1 base at J, with 13 bases between. The CDR3 region has the DNA TGTGCCAGCAGTGAGACGGCAGGATCCTACGAGCAGTACTTC. It yields the protein CASSETAGSYEQYF.

CDR3 in amino acids: CASSWGTSGSRGDTQYF. CDR3 DNA sequence: TGTGCCAGCAGTTGGGGGACTAGCGGGAGCCGGGGAGATACGCAGTATTTT. V is TRBV12-3 or TRBV12-4 and J is TRBJ2-3; 14 bases are a match to TRBD2. The CDR3 consists of 17 residues. Losses at the gene ends were 4 bases for V and 5 bases for J; bases not matched to a gene: 8.